The clone carrying this T cell receptor (beta chain) was observed a handful of times. Its antigen remains unidentified. TCRdb analysed the 5' RACE reads with MiXCR anew, one entry per CDR3 protein. The sample records under 400,000 distinct CDR3 sequences, more than 9% being singletons. The CDR3 length is 16 residues. V was clipped by 6 bases and J by 8 bases, with 25 bases between them. Germline V gene lookup returns CDR1 SEHNR and CDR2 FQNEAQ (reference sequence). This sample stems from a study of T cells after yellow fever vaccination. The study, taken as a whole, reports: Detected again after the booster were most primary-vaccination clones, at approximately 96% CD4 and approximately 85% CD8.

The J gene is TRBJ1-2, the V gene TRBV7-9, with D hard to call. The input for sequencing was PBMCs, taken on the day of the first yellow fever vaccination. The sequence came from a man aged 18 to 29 who received the YFV17D yellow fever vaccine. The CDR3 reads CASSQRAGLRIGGYTF. The CDR3, as DNA: TGTGCCAGCAGTCAAAGGGCAGGACTTCGGATAGGGGGCTACACCTTC.